This TCR beta chain was identified during a study of blood T cell repertoires in COVID-19. On the study more broadly: Spain, Italy and the United States supplied samples that represented acute and convalescent COVID-19. Nucleic acid was either cDNA or gDNA, and it came from T cells, B-cell-depleted T cells, or PBMCs.

In the source study's methods: The assay estimated nucleated cells by amplifying reference gene primers. The repertoire was sequenced with immunoSEQ multiplex PCR; TCRdb's copy has only in-frame clones and lacks some. The D gene and trimming were derived from the DNA, and the V and J assignments and clone size from that table. The data show roughly 100,000 clones, 70% to 90% seen once. The V gene lost 3 bases and the J gene lost 6 bases, with 17 bases spanning the gap. Germline CDR1 reads MRHNA; CDR2 reads SNTAGT. The CDR3 has 15 residues. Sequences were obtained from peripheral blood. The chain joins TRBV6-4 to TRBJ1-1, with D possibly TRBD1 on 6 matching bases. The clonotype was recovered from a man in his fifties or sixties with active COVID-19. CDR3 DNA sequence: TGTGCCAGCAGTGATGCCATTTTAGGGGGGGCTGAAGCTTTCTTT. Residues: CASSDAILGGAEAFF.